This T cell receptor (beta chain) was identified in a study of patients and donors after allogeneic stem cell transplantation (dated by TCRdb to the early 2020s). The V end loses 3 bases and the J end loses 6 bases, and a stretch of 6 bases separates them. CDR3 length: 11 amino acids, cysteine to phenylalanine. Of the read, only the CDR3 DNA is kept; its 33 bases are in frame from base 1. According to the germline V gene, CDR1 reads SGHRS and CDR2 reads YFSETQ. Remarks on this clonotype: It lacks a known antigen. No base qualities exist here, and no much larger clone lies one base off it.

Libraries were made using RT-PCR. The sequencer was a NextSeq 550. The raw public data were reprocessed by TCRdb itself: fastp quality trimming at Q25, MiXCR clonotype calling, in-frame beta chains only. Each record represents a unique CDR3 protein, reported with the most common genes and DNA among its rows. This sample gives hundreds of thousands of distinct CDR3 sequences in total; approximately 16% of them show up just once. The ten top clones hold roughly 7% of the sample. Material for sequencing was blood, either unsorted or a sorted T cell fraction (not recorded which). The chain couples TRBV5-1 to TRBJ2-5, with TRBD1 tentatively as D gene (5 bases match). This TCR was sampled from a human donor who was either an allogeneic HSCT recipient or a stem cell or donor lymphocyte infusion donor (not recorded which). It is not recorded whose cells these are; they may come from a transplant donor. The CDR3 loop reads CASSSGQTQYF. The nucleotides are TGCGCCAGCAGCTCAGGGCAGACCCAGTACTTC.